This T cell receptor beta chain comes out of a study of blood T cell repertoires in COVID-19 (dated by TCRdb to 2020 to 2021). Context from the whole study: Samples covering the acute and convalescent phases of COVID-19 were provided by collaborators in the United States, Italy and Spain. The prospective study material was composed of cDNA or gDNA derived from T cells, B-cell-depleted T cells, or PBMCs. The dataset comprised deeply sampled blood TCRbeta repertoires from subjects exposed to, actively infected with, or recovered from COVID-19. The repertoires were released in a freely available public database intended as a resource for research on the immune response to SARS-CoV-2. Samples came from the ongoing ImmuneRACE study (first 160 participants) plus 1,254 subjects from 6 global collaborators. The sample metadata nearly always contained a de-identified subject ID, COVID-19 status, age in years and sex. Where available, HLA class I and class II types were taken from metadata supplied by the sample provider and were not determined by assay-based typing.

TCRbeta CDR3 regions were amplified from genomic DNA by means of the immunoSEQ Assay, a bias-controlled multiplex PCR. Regarding the original processing steps: The number of nucleated cells in each sample was estimated from the amplification of reference gene primers within the assay. To quantify the absolute abundance of each unique TCRbeta CDR3 rearrangement, sequence reads were collapsed and filtered. For each sample, productive Simpson clonality was calculated by taking the square root of Simpson's diversity index across productive rearrangements. What TCRdb holds here is the immuneACCESS table cut down to in-frame rearrangements. Part of the clones is not present; checked against another copy, under half of the missing clones reflect an unresolved V gene, and the others are unexplained. The D gene and trimming were derived from the DNA, and the V and J assignments and clone size from that table. A total of around 320,000 clones appear in this sample, roughly 90% of them only once. The ten largest account for around 4.2% of the sample.

Enrolling through a virtual design, the prospective study's participants ranged in age from roughly 18 to 89 years and lived across approximately 25 United States geographic areas. Cohort assignment in the prospective study relied on participant-reported clinical history from a screening survey and a study questionnaire. Exposed participants had been in contact with someone with a PCR-confirmed or clinician-diagnosed COVID-19 case within 2 weeks of study entry. In the prospective study, whole blood, serum and a nasopharyngeal or oropharyngeal swab were collected from each participant by mobile phlebotomists. Additional blood draws and questionnaires over an approximately 2-month period could optionally be provided by prospective study participants. Before DNA extraction, prospective study blood samples were shipped either frozen or at room temperature. On the study overall, not on this receptor specifically: The amount of clinical and demographic metadata varied by source and participant and was provided uncurated.

This clone was recorded once. Its antigen is unknown. No quality values exist for individual bases; no much larger clone is one base distant. Sample: PBMCs or T cells enriched from blood (not recorded which). The receptor's source is a woman in her 30s who had been exposed to COVID-19.

The nucleotides are TGCGCCAGCAGCTACAGGGTTAGCACTGAAGCTTTCTTT. Translated, this is CASSYRVSTEAFF. The sequence links TRBV5-1 to TRBJ1-1, and the D gene may be TRBD1, 6 bases matching. There are 13 amino acids in the CDR3, from cysteine to phenylalanine inclusive. Just the 39-base CDR3 DNA is kept, in frame starting at base 1. At the junction V is shortened by 3 bases and J by 4 bases, with 10 bases in between. For CDR1 and CDR2, the germline V gene lists SGHRS and YFSETQ. Reference TRBV5-1 and TRBJ1-1 genes cover what lies past the CDR3, so the full variable domain is KAGVTQTPRYLIKTRGQQVTLSCSPISGHRSVSWYQQTPGQGLQFLFEYFSETQRNKGNFPGRFSGRQFSNSRSEMNVSTLELGDSALYLCASSYRVSTEAFFGQGTRLTVV.